One TCR beta chain is described in this entry. Its antigen remains unidentified. The data stem from a study of T cell repertoires in cytomegalovirus infection. Overall study context: CMV epitopes in the study were HLA-C-restricted (recently identified) and HLA-B-restricted (well studied). Broader study findings: Accumulated public TCR beta family frequency recognized individuals carrying CMV together with the relevant HLA.

Germline V gene sequence: CDR1 LGHNA, CDR2 YNFKEQ. Trimming cost V 1 base and J 8 bases, with 12 bases left between them. The CDR3 totals 14 residues. TCRdb processed the reads anew with MiXCR; each CDR3 protein has one entry. In the table there are around 750,000 distinct CDR3 sequences, 30% to 35% of which are singletons. The genes are TRBV4-2 and TRBJ2-1; D call uncertain. This specimen was cultured CD8+ T cells from PBMCs, taken from culture after CMV antigen stimulation. The source of this sequence is a human donor in good health (CMV status not recorded). Some clones in this sample may be carry-over from other donors' samples. CDR3 sequence: CASSQGPFEDEQFF. The CDR3 region has the DNA TGTGCCAGCAGCCAAGGTCCTTTTGAAGATGAGCAGTTCTTC.